The present entry profiles one T cell receptor beta chain with its context. Its matching antigen is unknown. This CDR3 has 13 residues. V lost 1 base and J lost 6, with 6 bases in between. Germline CDR1 reads MDHEN; CDR2 reads SYDVKM. PCR involved 60 Vbeta and 13 Jbeta primers. This table comes from immunoSEQ multiplex PCR, and its TCRdb copy is limited to in-frame clones, with some not included. The sample consists of about 140,000 clones, about four fifths of them appearing once. The source of the sample is a study of cytomegalovirus exposure and HLA in healthy donors. In the study overall: The 95 million to 120 million unique TCR beta sequences, from about 170 million T cells, were found by an earlier analysis. Study-wide findings and caveats: A later look showed TCR association rates differing by HLA locus, highest for DRB1 and lowest for HLA-C. Information on immune exposure was restricted to one variable (CMV serostatus).

The rearrangement uses TRBV28 and TRBJ2-2; D uncertain. The sequencing input was PBMCs. The receptor was isolated from a man aged 35 to 55 in good health and CMV-seronegative. The CDR3 protein is CASSLYNPGELFF. The CDR3 DNA is TGTGCCAGCAGTTTATACAACCCCGGGGAGCTGTTTTTT.